Below, one TCR beta chain is given with its context. The data were taken from a study of blood T cell repertoires in COVID-19. Study-wide context: Acute and convalescent COVID-19 samples came from the United States, Italy and Spain. The analysed material was cDNA or gDNA that came from T cells, B-cell-depleted T cells, or PBMCs.

In the original processing: Estimation of nucleated cell counts relied on the amplification of reference gene primers. Sequencing used immunoSEQ multiplex PCR; TCRdb keeps in-frame clones, though not all of them. That table gives V, J and clone size, and the DNA gave D and trimming. The table lists about 26,000 clones, around 91% of them singletons, with about 11% in the top ten. Per germline, CDR1 MDHEN and CDR2 SYDVKM. This CDR3 comprises 16 residues. The ends were cut back, 2 bases at V and 4 bases at J, with 17 bases in the middle. The rearrangement joins TRBV28 to TRBJ1-1, with no clear D. Sequencing input: peripheral blood. This clonotype was obtained from a man aged 65-85 years with acute or convalescent COVID-19. CDR3 DNA sequence: TGTGCCAGCAGTTTAAGTAGAGGAGTGCCGGGCACTGAAGCTTTCTTT. Its protein is CASSLSRGVPGTEAFF.